These 10 T cell receptor beta chains share one sample of origin, sequenced in a study of tumor-infiltrating lymphocytes in primary liver carcinoma. Starting from 500 ng of total RNA, TCR beta cDNA was produced with a primer in the constant region. Researchers made the TCR beta libraries by running three nested multiplex PCR rounds with slightly modified ARM-PCR. Rounds one and two of PCR, each of around 9 cycles, were primed with TRBV1-TRBV30 forward primers and a C-beta reverse primer. TCRdb ran MiXCR on the multiplex PCR reads and lists one entry per CDR3 protein. This sample carries a few hundred thousand distinct CDR3 sequences, more than 55% of them seen once, and the ten largest clones take over 15%. Blood RNA originated from unsorted whole blood, with germline DNA additionally extracted. Sequenced input: peripheral blood. The source of these receptors is a woman aged 25 to 39 with primary liver carcinoma and hepatitis B virus infection.

At least ten counts were recorded for this clonotype. CDR3 residues: CASSYSGRPTYEQYF. The CDR3 nucleotides read TGTGCCAGCAGTTACTCTGGCAGACCCACCTACGAGCAGTACTTC. The V gene is TRBV6-2 or TRBV6-3, the J gene TRBJ2-7, with D unresolved. There are 15 residues in the CDR3. V was trimmed by 0 bases and J by 2 bases, leaving 11 bases between them. Germline V gene lookup returns CDR1 MNHEY and CDR2 SVGEGT.

About this clonotype: Here the CDR3 omits its conserved ending phenylalanine or tryptophan, so a read error is the likely source. The genes are TRBV2 and TRBJ2-7; possible D gene TRBD2, 6 bases. The ends were cut back, 6 bases at V and 3 bases at J, with 18 bases in the middle. CDR1 SNHLY and CDR2 FYNNEI come from the germline V gene. The CDR3 covers 15 residues. In nucleotides, the CDR3 is TGTGCCAGCAGGGAGACACCGGAGGGGTACTACGAGCAGTACATC. Its protein product is CASRETPEGYYEQYI.

Remarks on this clonotype: One base away lies a much larger clone, so this may be a sequencing read error. The CDR3 coding sequence is TGCAGCGTTGAAGGTCCCCAGACTAGCGGGGCCGTTGATACGCAGTATTTT. This translates into CSVEGPQTSGAVDTQYF. The gene calls are TRBV29-1 and TRBJ2-3, with TRBD2 matching 11 bases. The CDR3 runs 17 residues. Germline lookup yields CDR1 SQVTM and CDR2 ANQGSEA. The V and J ends lost 1 base and 6 bases, in that order; junction bases with no gene match: 12.

The gene calls are TRBV4-1 and TRBJ1-2; the D is unclear. Trimming removed 5 bases at V and 1 base at J, with 17 bases between. This CDR3 is built from 16 residues. The germline V gene has CDR1 MGHRA and CDR2 YSYEKL. CDR3 bases: TGCGCCAGCAGCAAAGTGCCTTCCGTGGATAACTATGGCTACACCTTC. Protein product: CASSKVPSVDNYGYTF.

The J gene is TRBJ2-5, the V gene TRBV7-9; TRBD1 is a possible D gene (6 bases). V lost 1 base, J lost 5 bases, and 11 bases lay in between. Germline V CDR1 and CDR2: SEHNR, FQNEAQ (reference sequence). The CDR3 length is 14 residues. Written as DNA, the CDR3 is TGTGCCAGCAGCTTAGAGGGGGTTACGGAGACCCAGTACTTC. This encodes CASSLEGVTETQYF. Looking up the rest from reference TRBV7-9 and TRBJ2-5 gives the full variable domain: DTGVSQNPRHKITKRGQNVTFRCDPISEHNRLYWYRQTLGQGPEFLTYFQNEAQLEKSRLLSDRFSAERPKGSFSTLEIQRTEQGDSAMYLCASSLEGVTETQYFGPGTRLLVL.

The genes are TRBV5-5 and TRBJ1-2; 9 nucleotides agree with TRBD1. V dropped 0 bases and J dropped 6; count of bases not matched to a gene: 6. The CDR3 sequence is 15 residues long. Germline CDR1 is SGHKS and CDR2 is YYEKEE (reference sequence). As DNA, the CDR3 is TGTGCCAGCAGCTTGGGTGGACAGGGGTACAATGGCTACACCTTC. Translating it yields CASSLGGQGYNGYTF.

Comment on this clonotype: No conserved phenylalanine or tryptophan is present at the end of the CDR3, so a read error is the likely explanation. The CDR3 here is CASSYDSLYGYTI. The DNA of the CDR3 is TGTGCCAGCAGTTACGACAGCCTATATGGCTACACCATC. The V and J genes are TRBV6-6 and TRBJ1-2, with D perhaps matching TRBD1 (5 bases). This CDR3 spans 13 amino acids. Trimming removed 2 bases from V and 5 bases from J, with 9 bases in between. Germline V lookup: CDR1 MNHNY, CDR2 SVGAGI (reference sequence).

Ten or more counts support this clonotype. The chain is built from TRBV11-2 and TRBJ1-1, with a possible D match to TRBD1 (6 bases). The germline V gene has CDR1 SGHAT and CDR2 FQNNGV. The CDR3 contains 12 residues. V lost 1 base to trimming and J lost 8 bases, with 8 bases between them. The CDR3 bases are TGTGCCAGCAGCTTAGGCGGACAGGAAGCTTTCTTT. Translated, it gives CASSLGGQEAFF.

This clonotype appeared a few times. The chain recombines TRBV28 with TRBJ2-1; 14 nucleotides match TRBD2. V lost 1 base, J lost 5 bases, and 10 bases stayed unmatched. The CDR3 has 19 residues. Germline values: CDR1 MDHEN, CDR2 SYDVKM. The CDR3 DNA reads as TGTGCCAGCAGTTTATTACCTCCGGGACTAGCGGGAGCTAACAATGAGCAGTTCTTC. This codes for CASSLLPPGLAGANNEQFF. Filled out from reference TRBV28 and TRBJ2-1, the complete variable domain reads DVKVTQSSRYLVKRTGEKVFLECVQDMDHENMFWYRQDPGLGLRLIYFSYDVKMKEKGDIPEGYSVSREKKERFSLILESASTNQTSMYLCASSLLPPGLAGANNEQFFGPGTRLTVL.

The chain employs TRBV7-8 and TRBJ2-2, with D uncertain. This CDR3 contains 14 residues. Germline lookup yields CDR1 SGHVS and CDR2 FQNEAQ. Trimming removed 4 bases at V and 1 base at J, with 7 bases between. The CDR3 coding sequence is TGTGCCAGCAGCTACAGTGGGAACACCGGGGAGCTGTTTTTT. Its protein product is CASSYSGNTGELFF.